A single sample is the source of the 25 T cell receptor beta chains below, sequenced in a study of OX40 agonist ivuxolimab in advanced cancers. Using immunoSEQ multiplex PCR, the repertoire was profiled, and TCRdb retains in-frame clones only, with some absent. In the table there are some 30,000 clones, 60% to 75% of which are singletons. The sequencing used CD4+ or CD8+ T cells sorted from blood, collected in a trial of the OX40 agonist ivuxolimab. The receptors were sampled from an adult with an advanced solid tumor such as melanoma, head and neck, liver or kidney cancer.

This clone was seen once. The genes are TRBV7-9 and TRBJ1-1; D is uncertain. Trimming took 5 bases from V and 1 from J, leaving 14 bases between them. Germline V gene data show CDR1 as SEHNR and CDR2 as FQNEAQ (reference sequence). This CDR3 is built from 15 residues. In nucleotides, the CDR3 is TGTGCCAGCAGCAACTCCCGGGGAGCGAACACTGAAGCTTTCTTT. It yields the protein CASSNSRGANTEAFF.

This clone showed up just a few times. The chain is built from TRBV18 and TRBJ2-1, with D possibly matching TRBD1 (5 bases). Trimming removed 3 bases at V and 7 bases at J, with 10 bases between. CDR3 size: 13 residues. Germline loops: CDR1 KGHSH, CDR2 LQKENI. CDR3 in amino acids: CASSPRARNEQFF. The CDR3 bases are TGTGCCAGCTCACCCAGGGCGAGGAATGAGCAGTTCTTC.

The V call is TRBV5-4, the J call TRBJ2-1; 8 bases are a match to TRBD2. J lost 5 bases, V lost 0 bases, and 7 bases had no gene match. The CDR3 length is 16 residues. Germline loops: CDR1 SGHNT, CDR2 YYREEE (reference sequence). CDR3 loop: CASSLGRGGRNNEQFF. The CDR3 coding sequence is TGTGCCAGCAGCTTGGGTCGGGGGGGCCGAAACAATGAGCAGTTCTTC.

The J gene is TRBJ2-7, the V gene TRBV11-1; unclear D gene. CDR3 length: 15 residues. With 2 bases removed from V and 6 bases from J, the gap between germline ends came to 17 bases. Germline lookup yields CDR1 SGHAT and CDR2 FQDESV (reference sequence). The CDR3 sequence: CASSLRAPRTIEQYF. The CDR3 nucleotides are TGTGCCAGCAGCTTACGGGCACCCCGGACGATCGAGCAGTACTTC. Full variable domain (outside the CDR3, taken from reference TRBV11-1 and TRBJ2-7): EAEVAQSPRYKITEKSQAVAFWCDPISGHATLYWYRQILGQGPELLVQFQDESVVDDSQLPKDRFSAERLKGVDSTLKIQPAELGDSAMYLCASSLRAPRTIEQYFGPGTRLTVT.

The V call is TRBV6-6, the J call TRBJ2-2, with a weak D call TRBD2 (5 bases). Germline V CDR1 and CDR2: MNHNY, SVGAGI (reference sequence). V lost 7 bases and J lost 13, with 16 bases in between. The CDR3 has 12 amino acids. The CDR3 loop is CASTGMGGGLFF. In nucleotides, the CDR3 is TGTGCCAGCACCGGGATGGGCGGTGGGCTGTTTTTT.

The CDR3: CASSLDSLAGGRGDTQYF. Here the CDR3 DNA reads TGTGCCAGCAGTTTAGATTCCCTAGCGGGGGGGCGAGGAGATACGCAGTATTTT. The J gene is TRBJ2-3, the V gene TRBV27; 12 bases map to TRBD2. This CDR3 is 18 amino acids long. Germline CDR1 is MNHEY and CDR2 is SMNVEV (reference sequence). Germline trimming cut 2 bases from V and 5 bases from J; bases unmatched to any gene: 11.

The chain links TRBV30 to TRBJ1-5; TRBD1 matches 10 bases. The CDR3 runs 16 residues. CDR1 and CDR2 from the germline V gene are GTSNPN and SVGIG (reference sequence). V trimming: 3 bases; J trimming: 1 base; junction bases outside the gene matches: 6. The CDR3 DNA sequence: TGTGCCTGGAGCGGGGACAGGGGAGGGAGCAATCAGCCCCAGCATTTT. Translating gives CAWSGDRGGSNQPQHF.

J is TRBJ1-6 and V is TRBV6-1; 7 bases are shared with TRBD1. J gave up 4 bases and V 6 bases, and 6 bases lay outside the gene matches. The CDR3 length is 15 residues. CDR1 and CDR2 from the germline V gene are MNHNS and SASEGT. CDR3 amino acids: CASRKDRSYNSPLHF. The DNA of the CDR3 is TGTGCCAGCAGAAAGGACAGGTCTTATAATTCACCCCTCCACTTT.

This clone was detected many times. The chain uses TRBV5-6 and TRBJ1-4, with 9 nucleotides matching TRBD1. V shed 4 bases and J 7 bases; nucleotides not matched to a gene: 8. Germline values: CDR1 SGHDT, CDR2 YYEEEE. The CDR3 is 15 residues long. The CDR3 bases are TGTGCCAGCAGCCGAACCGGGACAGGGATTGAAAAACTGTTTTTT. Protein sequence: CASSRTGTGIEKLFF.

This chain uses TRBV30 with TRBJ2-3; unclear D gene. The CDR3 is 12 residues long. CDR1 is GTSNPN and CDR2 is SVGIG in the germline V gene (reference sequence). V was shortened by 2 bases and J by 5 bases, with 8 bases between the two germline ends. The DNA of the CDR3 is TGTGCCTGGAGTTGGCTAGGAGATACGCAGTATTTT. Amino acids: CAWSWLGDTQYF.

The chain carries TRBV6-1 and TRBJ2-1, with D perhaps TRBD1 (6 bases). This CDR3 is built from 16 residues. Looked up from germline, CDR1 is MNHNS and CDR2 is SASEGT. Trimming left V 0 bases short and J 13 bases short, with 22 bases between. CDR3 nucleotide sequence: TGTGCCAGCAGTGAAGCCTCGACCTACATCGGGACATCACAGTTCTTC. Translation: CASSEASTYIGTSQFF.

The chain has TRBV5-4 and TRBJ1-2, with a weak D call TRBD1 (6 bases). The CDR3 contains 13 residues. Germline values: CDR1 SGHNT, CDR2 YYREEE (reference sequence). V lost 2 bases to trimming and J lost 4 bases, with 9 bases between them. CDR3 residues: CASSFGQLYGYTF. DNA for the CDR3: TGTGCCAGCAGCTTCGGACAGCTCTATGGCTACACCTTC.

The chain carries TRBV9 and TRBJ2-3; TRBD2 aligns across 10 bases. CDR1 is SGDLS, CDR2 YYNGEE, per germline. CDR3 length: 16 residues. Trimming cost V 3 bases and J 2 bases; bases outside gene matches: 6. The CDR3 loop is CASSALAGVTTDTQYF. In nucleotides, the CDR3 is TGTGCCAGCAGCGCCCTAGCGGGGGTGACCACAGATACGCAGTATTTT.

The chain joins TRBV4-1 to TRBJ2-7; maybe TRBD1 (5 bases). This CDR3 has 14 residues. The V gene lost 1 base and the J gene lost 6 bases, with 13 bases spanning the gap. Germline loops: CDR1 MGHRA, CDR2 YSYEKL. The CDR3 region has the DNA TGCGCCAGCAGCCAAGGGCTGGGGCTTGGCGAGCAGTACTTC. The encoded protein is CASSQGLGLGEQYF.

V usage is TRBV6-4 and J usage is TRBJ1-1; D is perhaps TRBD1 (6 bases). V gave up 0 bases and J gave up 5 bases, with 10 bases separating them. The CDR3 has 14 residues. The V gene's germline CDR1 is MRHNA and CDR2 SNTAGT. CDR3 sequence reads: CASSDSSRGTEAFF. The CDR3 nucleotides are TGTGCCAGCAGTGACTCATCCAGGGGTACTGAAGCTTTCTTT.

The rearrangement uses TRBV19 and TRBJ1-1, with D possibly matching TRBD1 (6 bases). Trimming took off 4 bases at V and 10 bases at J, with 13 bases between the two ends. The CDR3 runs to 12 residues. Germline V gives CDR1 LNHDA, CDR2 SQIVND (reference sequence). The CDR3 sequence is CASSNTGWGAFF. The CDR3 bases are TGTGCCAGTAGTAACACAGGGTGGGGAGCTTTCTTT.

J is TRBJ1-2 and V is TRBV30, with 9 positions matching TRBD1. This CDR3 contains 13 residues. Germline CDR1 and CDR2: GTSNPN and SVGIG (reference sequence). Unmatched junction bases numbered 8, after V lost 7 bases and J lost 5 bases. The CDR3 nucleotides read TGTGCCTCCAAAGGAGGACAGGGGTATGGCTACACCTTC. This encodes CASKGGQGYGYTF. Full variable domain (outside the CDR3, taken from reference TRBV30 and TRBJ1-2): SQTIHQWPATLVQPVGSPLSLECTVEGTSNPNLYWYRQAAGRGLQLLFYSVGIGQISSEVPQNLSASRPQDRQFILSSKKLLLSDSGFYLCASKGGQGYGYTFGSGTRLTVV.

The chain has TRBV7-2 and TRBJ1-1, with D maybe TRBD1 (6 bases). CDR1 is SGHTA, CDR2 FQGNSA, per germline. The CDR3 extends over 15 amino acids. Trimming left V 2 bases short and J 10 bases short, with 20 bases between. CDR3 amino acids: CASSLLTGQLRVAFF. DNA of the CDR3: TGTGCCAGCAGCTTACTAACCGGACAGCTCCGAGTAGCTTTCTTT.

The CDR3 loop is CASSEPGLATNTGELFF. The CDR3 nucleotides are TGTGCCAGCAGTGAACCGGGACTAGCAACGAACACCGGGGAGCTGTTTTTT. The rearrangement joins TRBV6-1 to TRBJ2-2, with 9 bases that match TRBD2. J gave up 0 bases and V 2 bases, and 4 bases lay outside the gene matches. Germline V gene lookup returns CDR1 MNHNS and CDR2 SASEGT. This CDR3 spans 17 amino acids.

This clone was picked up a small number of times. The gene calls are TRBV7-9 and TRBJ1-4, with D hard to call. V lost 2 bases to trimming and J lost 10 bases, with 14 bases between them. The CDR3 length is 14 residues. Looked up from germline, CDR1 is SEHNR and CDR2 is FQNEAQ (reference sequence). CDR3 sequence reads: CASSLPGNDAKLFF. The CDR3 DNA reads as TGTGCCAGCAGCTTACCCGGTAATGATGCAAAACTGTTTTTT.

The CDR3 DNA reads as TGTGCCAGCAGTTTGTCCAACAGGGGCGCCACAGATACGCAGTATTTT. Translated: CASSLSNRGATDTQYF. The genes are TRBV27 and TRBJ2-3; 7 nucleotides match TRBD1. V shed 3 bases and J 2 bases; nucleotides not matched to a gene: 8. The CDR3 has 16 residues. Germline V gene sequence: CDR1 MNHEY, CDR2 SMNVEV (reference sequence).

The chain carries TRBV19 and TRBJ2-2; D remains ambiguous. Trimming left V 2 bases short and J 0 bases short, with 4 bases between. This CDR3 spans 14 amino acids. Germline assignment: CDR1 LNHDA and CDR2 SQIVND (reference sequence). CDR3 residues: CASSILSNTGELFF. CDR3 in DNA: TGTGCCAGTAGTATACTCTCGAACACCGGGGAGCTGTTTTTT.

The CDR3 bases are TGTGCCAGCAGCTTAGGTGGCAGCCGAAACACCATATATTTT. Translation gives CASSLGGSRNTIYF. This sequence joins TRBV7-2 and TRBJ1-3; no clear D. V lost 1 base and J lost 5, with 9 bases in between. This CDR3 spans 14 amino acids. Per the germline V gene, CDR1 is SGHTA and CDR2 is FQGNSA.

This clone was detected once. J is TRBJ1-4 and V is TRBV7-9, with TRBD1 identical over 9 bases. The CDR3 runs 14 residues. The ends lost 3 bases at V and 8 bases at J; junction bases unmatched: 4. Per germline, CDR1 SEHNR and CDR2 FQNEAQ (reference sequence). DNA of the CDR3: TGTGCCAGCAGCTTGGCTGGGACAGGGGAAAAACTGTTTTTT. Protein sequence: CASSLAGTGEKLFF.

The chain is built from TRBV9 and TRBJ2-5, with 10 bases fitting TRBD2. The germline V gene encodes CDR1 SGDLS and CDR2 YYNGEE. With V trimmed by 0 bases and J by 5 bases, 7 bases remained unmatched. This CDR3 has 16 amino acids. CDR3 nucleotides: TGTGCCAGCAGCGTAGTCTCTAGCGGGGGACGTGAGACCCAGTACTTC. Protein: CASSVVSSGGRETQYF.